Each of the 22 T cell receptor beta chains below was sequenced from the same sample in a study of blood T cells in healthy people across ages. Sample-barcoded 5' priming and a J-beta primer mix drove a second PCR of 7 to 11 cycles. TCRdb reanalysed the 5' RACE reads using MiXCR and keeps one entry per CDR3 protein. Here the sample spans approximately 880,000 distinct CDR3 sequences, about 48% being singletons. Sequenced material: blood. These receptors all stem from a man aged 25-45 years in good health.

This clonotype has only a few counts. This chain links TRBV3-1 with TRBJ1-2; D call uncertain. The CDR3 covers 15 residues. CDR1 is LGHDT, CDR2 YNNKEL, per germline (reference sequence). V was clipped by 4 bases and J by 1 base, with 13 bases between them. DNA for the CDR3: TGTGCCAGCAGCCGAGGTCTCACTATTAACTATGGCTACACCTTC. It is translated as CASSRGLTINYGYTF.

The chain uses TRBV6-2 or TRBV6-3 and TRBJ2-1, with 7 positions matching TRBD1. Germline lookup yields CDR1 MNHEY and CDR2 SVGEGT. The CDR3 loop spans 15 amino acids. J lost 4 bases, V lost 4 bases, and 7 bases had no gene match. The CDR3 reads CASSSYRGAYNEQFF. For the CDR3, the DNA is TGTGCCAGCAGTTCCTACAGGGGAGCATACAATGAGCAGTTCTTC.

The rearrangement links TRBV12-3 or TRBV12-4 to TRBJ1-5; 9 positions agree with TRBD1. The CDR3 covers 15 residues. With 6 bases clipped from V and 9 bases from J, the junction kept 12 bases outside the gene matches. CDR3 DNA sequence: TGTGCCAGCAGGTCGGGACAGGGAAGTCGCCGGCCCCAGCATTTT. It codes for CASRSGQGSRRPQHF.

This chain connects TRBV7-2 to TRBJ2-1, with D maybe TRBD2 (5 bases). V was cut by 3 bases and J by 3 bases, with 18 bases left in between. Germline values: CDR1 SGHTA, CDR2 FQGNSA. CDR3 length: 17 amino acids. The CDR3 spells CASSFSVRELGYNEQFF. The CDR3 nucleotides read TGTGCCAGCAGCTTTAGTGTCCGGGAATTAGGCTACAATGAGCAGTTCTTC.

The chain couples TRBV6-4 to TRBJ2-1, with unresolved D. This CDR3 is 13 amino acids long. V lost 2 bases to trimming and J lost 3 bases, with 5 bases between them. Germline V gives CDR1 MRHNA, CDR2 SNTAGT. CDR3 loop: CASSDDNYNEQFF. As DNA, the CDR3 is TGTGCCAGCAGTGACGACAACTACAATGAGCAGTTCTTC.

The CDR3 protein is CASRKETVLSSYEQYF. CDR3 sequence (DNA): TGTGCCAGCAGGAAAGAGACAGTTTTGAGCTCCTACGAGCAGTACTTC. The rearrangement links TRBV6-6 to TRBJ2-7; possibly TRBD1 for D (5 bases). The V gene's germline CDR1 is MNHNY and CDR2 SVGAGI (reference sequence). The CDR3 is 16 residues long. Trimming stripped 6 bases from V and 0 bases from J, with 18 bases between.

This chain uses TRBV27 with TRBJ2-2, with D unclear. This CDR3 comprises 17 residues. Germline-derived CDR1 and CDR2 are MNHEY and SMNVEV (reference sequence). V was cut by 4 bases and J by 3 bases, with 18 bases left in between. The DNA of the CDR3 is TGTGCCAGCAGTTCCGCGGTCACAACCACTGACACCGGGGAGCTGTTTTTT. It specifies CASSSAVTTTDTGELFF.

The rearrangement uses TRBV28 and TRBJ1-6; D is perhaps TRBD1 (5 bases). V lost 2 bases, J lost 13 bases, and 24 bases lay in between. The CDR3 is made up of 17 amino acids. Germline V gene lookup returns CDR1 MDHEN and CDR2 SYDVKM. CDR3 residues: CASSLAPTGTPGRPLHF. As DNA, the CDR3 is TGTGCCAGCAGTTTAGCCCCTACTGGGACGCCAGGGAGGCCCCTCCACTTT.

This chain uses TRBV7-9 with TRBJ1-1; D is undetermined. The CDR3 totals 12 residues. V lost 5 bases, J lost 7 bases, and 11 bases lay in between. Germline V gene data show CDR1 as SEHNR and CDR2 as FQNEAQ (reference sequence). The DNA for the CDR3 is TGTGCCAGCAGCCCCTCACAGATTGAAGCTTTCTTT. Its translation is CASSPSQIEAFF.

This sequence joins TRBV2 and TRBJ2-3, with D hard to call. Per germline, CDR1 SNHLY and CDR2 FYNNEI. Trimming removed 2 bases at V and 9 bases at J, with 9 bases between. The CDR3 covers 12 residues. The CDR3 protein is CASSELPTTQYF. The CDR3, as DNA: TGTGCCAGCAGTGAACTCCCCACGACGCAGTATTTT.

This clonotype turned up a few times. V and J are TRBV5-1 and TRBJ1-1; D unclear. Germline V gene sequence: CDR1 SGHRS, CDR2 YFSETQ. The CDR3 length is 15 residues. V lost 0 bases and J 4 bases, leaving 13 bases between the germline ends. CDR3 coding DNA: TGCGCCAGCAGCTTGGGGGAGGCGAAGGGCACTGAAGCTTTCTTT. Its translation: CASSLGEAKGTEAFF.

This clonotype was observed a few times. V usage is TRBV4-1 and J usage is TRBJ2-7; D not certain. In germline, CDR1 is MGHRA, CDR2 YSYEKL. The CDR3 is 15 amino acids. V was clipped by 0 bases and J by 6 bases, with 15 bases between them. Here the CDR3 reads CASSQEAAVSGEQYF. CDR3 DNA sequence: TGCGCCAGCAGCCAAGAAGCTGCTGTCTCCGGCGAGCAGTACTTC.

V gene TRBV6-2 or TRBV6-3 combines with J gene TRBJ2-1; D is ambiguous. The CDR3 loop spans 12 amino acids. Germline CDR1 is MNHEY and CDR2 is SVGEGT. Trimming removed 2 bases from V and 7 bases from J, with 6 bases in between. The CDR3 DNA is TGTGCCAGCAGTTACGTCAAAAATGAGCAGTTCTTC. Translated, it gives CASSYVKNEQFF.

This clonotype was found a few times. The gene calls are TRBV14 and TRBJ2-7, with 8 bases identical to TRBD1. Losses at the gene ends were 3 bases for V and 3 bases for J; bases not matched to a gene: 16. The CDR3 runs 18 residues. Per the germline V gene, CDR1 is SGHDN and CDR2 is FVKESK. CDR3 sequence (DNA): TGTGCCAGCAGCCATTCATCGAACAGGGGGGTCAGTAGCTACGAGCAGTACTTC. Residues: CASSHSSNRGVSSYEQYF.

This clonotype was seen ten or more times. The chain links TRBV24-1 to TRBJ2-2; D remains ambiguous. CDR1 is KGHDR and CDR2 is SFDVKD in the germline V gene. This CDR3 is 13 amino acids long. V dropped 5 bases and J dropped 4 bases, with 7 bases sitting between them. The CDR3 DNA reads TGTGCCACCAGTGCCCTCACCACCGGGGAGCTGTTTTTT. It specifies CATSALTTGELFF.

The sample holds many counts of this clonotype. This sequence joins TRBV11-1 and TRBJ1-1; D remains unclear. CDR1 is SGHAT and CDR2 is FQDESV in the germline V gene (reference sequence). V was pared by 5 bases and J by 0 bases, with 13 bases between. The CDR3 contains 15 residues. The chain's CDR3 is CASSPYRGVNTEAFF. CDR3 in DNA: TGTGCCAGCAGCCCTTACCGGGGAGTGAACACTGAAGCTTTCTTT.

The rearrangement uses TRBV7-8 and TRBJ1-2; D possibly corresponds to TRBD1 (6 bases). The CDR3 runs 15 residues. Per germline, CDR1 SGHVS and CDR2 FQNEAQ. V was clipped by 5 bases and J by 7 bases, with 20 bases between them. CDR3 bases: TGTGCCAGCAGCGCGGCACCCACAGGGCGCCTTGGCTACACCTTC. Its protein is CASSAAPTGRLGYTF.

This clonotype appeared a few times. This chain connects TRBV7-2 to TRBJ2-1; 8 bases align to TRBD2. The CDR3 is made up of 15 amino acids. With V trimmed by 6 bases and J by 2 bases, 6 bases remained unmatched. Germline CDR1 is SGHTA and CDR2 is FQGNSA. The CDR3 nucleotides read TGTGCCAGCAGTCGGGGGGGGTCCCCCTACAATGAGCAGTTCTTC. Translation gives CASSRGGSPYNEQFF.

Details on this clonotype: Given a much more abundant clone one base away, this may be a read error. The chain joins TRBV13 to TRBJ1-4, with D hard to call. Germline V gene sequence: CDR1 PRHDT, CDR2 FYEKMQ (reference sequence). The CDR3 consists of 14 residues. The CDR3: CASSLRTANEKPFF. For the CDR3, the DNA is TGTGCCAGCAGCCTCAGGACTGCTAATGAAAAACCGTTTTTT.

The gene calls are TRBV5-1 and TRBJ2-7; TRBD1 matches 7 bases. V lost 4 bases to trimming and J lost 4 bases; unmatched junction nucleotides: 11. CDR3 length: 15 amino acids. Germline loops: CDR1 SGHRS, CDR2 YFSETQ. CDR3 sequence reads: CASSGRTGDLYEQYF. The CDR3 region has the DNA TGCGCCAGCAGCGGAAGAACAGGGGACCTATACGAGCAGTACTTC.

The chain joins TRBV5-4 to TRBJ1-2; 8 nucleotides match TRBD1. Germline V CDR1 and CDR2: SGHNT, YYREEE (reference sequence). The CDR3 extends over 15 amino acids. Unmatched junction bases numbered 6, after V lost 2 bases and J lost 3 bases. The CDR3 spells CASSLPNRGDYGYTF. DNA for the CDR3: TGTGCCAGCAGCTTACCGAACAGGGGGGACTATGGCTACACCTTC.

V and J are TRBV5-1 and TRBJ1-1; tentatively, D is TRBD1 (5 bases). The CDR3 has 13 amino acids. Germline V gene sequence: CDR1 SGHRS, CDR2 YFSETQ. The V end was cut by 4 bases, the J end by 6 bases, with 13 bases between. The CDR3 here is CASSPHGGSEAFF. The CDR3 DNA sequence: TGCGCCAGCAGCCCCCACGGGGGGTCTGAAGCTTTCTTT.